This T cell receptor (beta chain) was retrieved from a study of tumor and adjacent non-tumor tissue in lung cancer. V lost 4 bases and J lost 1, with 11 bases in between. The germline CDR1 and CDR2 sequences are SQVTM and ANQGSEA. The length of the CDR3 is 14 residues. Study observations and caveats: TCR diversity was significantly greater in tumor than normal lung tissue.

RNA was extracted from bulk tissue without any cell sorting. This non-tumor lung sample came from over 3 cm beyond the tumor edge. As to this clonotype: As yet, its antigen is unknown.

Three rounds of nested PCR, following a modified ARM-PCR protocol, produced the TCRbeta library. TCRdb independently ran MiXCR on the multiplex PCR reads; one entry per CDR3 protein. The repertoire holds under 45,000 distinct CDR3 sequences, with around three fifths as singletons. The sequenced sample consisted of distant non-tumor lung tissue. This clonotype was sampled from a man aged 45-65 years with non-small cell lung cancer. The gene calls are TRBV29-1 and TRBJ2-4; D is possibly TRBD1 or TRBD2 (5 bases each). The CDR3 protein is CSVGGSSAKNIQYF. As DNA, the CDR3 is TGCAGCGTTGGGGGGTCTTCTGCCAAAAACATTCAGTACTTC.